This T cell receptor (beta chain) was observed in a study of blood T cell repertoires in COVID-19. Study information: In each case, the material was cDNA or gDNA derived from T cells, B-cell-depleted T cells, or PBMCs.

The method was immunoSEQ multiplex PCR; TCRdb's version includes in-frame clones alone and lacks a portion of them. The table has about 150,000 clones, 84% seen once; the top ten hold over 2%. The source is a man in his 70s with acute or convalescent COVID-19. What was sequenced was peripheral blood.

The CDR3 sequence is CASSSGQPNTGELFF. CDR3 bases: TGCGCCAGCAGCTCCGGACAGCCTAACACCGGGGAGCTGTTTTTT. The rearrangement uses TRBV5-1 and TRBJ2-2, with a weak D call TRBD1 (6 bases). This CDR3 region has 15 residues. With 3 bases removed from V and 2 bases from J, the gap between germline ends came to 11 bases. CDR1 is SGHRS, CDR2 YFSETQ, per germline.